These T cell receptor beta chains were read from a single sample in a study of blood T cell repertoires in COVID-19. Produced via immunoSEQ multiplex PCR; TCRdb's table is partial and in-frame only. The data hold under 350,000 clones, with about 86% observed a single time. Material for sequencing was PBMCs or T cells enriched from blood (not recorded which). The receptor set was obtained from a woman in her thirties or forties with acute COVID-19. Both conserved end residues are part of each CDR3. The D gene is left open where the match is weak. A clone size is listed for some rows: how often the clone was seen (once, few, many), or a class if it is expanded.

abundance	j_gene	v_gene	d_gene	CDR3nt	CDR3aa
.	TRBJ1-3	TRBV7-6	.	TGTGCCAGCAGCTTAACTGGTGGGGCGGGGAACACCATATATTTT	CASSLTGGAGNTIYF
.	TRBJ2-7	TRBV4-2	TRBD1	TGTGCCAGCAGCCAAGGGGACAGGGATCAGGGCGAGCAGTACTTC	CASSQGDRDQGEQYF
.	TRBJ2-3	TRBV5-1	TRBD1	TGCGCCAGCAGCTTGGCTCCAGGGGGCGTCCCAGATACGCAGTATTTT	CASSLAPGGVPDTQYF
few	TRBJ2-5	TRBV5-1	.	TGCGCCAGCAGTTGGGGAGGCCAGGGGGGCCAAGAGACCCAGTACTTC	CASSWGGQGGQETQYF
.	TRBJ1-1	TRBV7-8	.	TGTGCCAGCAGCCAGTGGGGGCAAGGGACGTTGAACACTGAAGCTTTCTTT	CASSQWGQGTLNTEAFF
.	TRBJ2-4	TRBV6-2/TRBV6-3	TRBD1	TGTGCCAGCAGTTACTCGCTCGAGACAGGGGGGGATTCAGCCAAAAACATTCAGTACTTC	CASSYSLETGGDSAKNIQYF
.	TRBJ2-3	TRBV7-3	TRBD2	TGTGCCAGCAGCGTTAGCGGGGGGTTTGATACGCAGTATTTT	CASSVSGGFDTQYF
.	TRBJ1-1	TRBV15	.	TGTGCCACCAGCAGAGCCCCAGGGCAGACTGAAGCTTTCTTT	CATSRAPGQTEAFF
.	TRBJ2-7	TRBV15	TRBD2	TGTGCCACCAGGCCGGGGGGGCGTCCGTCCTACGAGCAGTACTTC	CATRPGGRPSYEQYF
.	TRBJ2-2	TRBV7-2	TRBD1	TGTGCCAGCAGCGGGAGACAGGGTTTCGGGGAGCTGTTTTTT	CASSGRQGFGELFF
once	TRBJ1-3	TRBV5-4	.	TGTGCCAGCAGCTTGGCCCCCGGCGGATCAAACACCATATATTTT	CASSLAPGGSNTIYF
.	TRBJ2-1	TRBV18	.	TGTGCCAGCTCACCACCGTCATGGGGCGAGCAGTTCTTC	CASSPPSWGEQFF
.	TRBJ2-1	TRBV23-1	TRBD2	TGCGCCGGCAGCCGGGCGGCGGGGGGGAGTTTTATTGAGCAGTTCTTC	CAGSRAAGGSFIEQFF
few	TRBJ2-3	TRBV4-2	.	TGTGCCAGCAGCCTAACAACAGGTAACACAGATACGCAGTATTTT	CASSLTTGNTDTQYF
few	TRBJ2-7	TRBV10-1	.	TGCGCCAGAACCGGGTGCCAATACGAGCAGTACTTC	CARTGCQYEQYF
few	TRBJ1-1	TRBV25-1	.	TGTGCCAGCAGTGAATCCGGGTTTCGGATGAACACTGAAGCTTTCTTT	CASSESGFRMNTEAFF
.	TRBJ2-3	TRBV12-3/TRBV12-4	.	TGTGCCAGCAGTTTCCAGGGCACAGATACGCAGTATTTT	CASSFQGTDTQYF
.	TRBJ2-5	TRBV2	TRBD2	TGTGCCAGCAGTCGGACTAGCGGGAGGGCCCATGAGACCCAGTACTTC	CASSRTSGRAHETQYF
.	TRBJ1-2	TRBV5-1	.	TGCGCCAGCCGAAGCGGATCAGGTGTGGAGAGGGGCTACACCTTC	CASRSGSGVERGYTF
.	TRBJ1-3	TRBV5-4	.	TGTGCCAGCAGCTTGGCATCTGGAAACACCATATATTTT	CASSLASGNTIYF
many	TRBJ1-1	TRBV5-6	.	TGTGCCAGCAGCTTGGTTGGAGGCAGGTTTGAAGCTTTCTTT	CASSLVGGRFEAFF
.	TRBJ2-3	TRBV7-9	.	TGTGCCAGCAGCTTAGATGCGTTAACAGATACGCAGTATTTT	CASSLDALTDTQYF
.	TRBJ2-2	TRBV4-1	.	TGCGCCAGCAGCCTGGGACAATGGGCGAACACCGGGGAGCTGTTTTTT	CASSLGQWANTGELFF
.	TRBJ2-7	TRBV24-1	.	TGTGCCACCAGTGATTTCAGGGGAACGCGATACGAGCAGTACTTC	CATSDFRGTRYEQYF
.	TRBJ2-6	TRBV5-5	.	TGTGCCAGCAGCTTGGAGGCAGCCAGGCTAGGGGCCAACGTCCTGACTTTC	CASSLEAARLGANVLTF
few	TRBJ1-5	TRBV6-1	.	TGTGCCAGCAGTGAACCGCCGAGCTCTGAGCATTTT	CASSEPPSSEHF
.	TRBJ2-7	TRBV7-8	.	TGTGCCAGCAGCTTTTGGACTCACGGGACACACAATCCAGGCGAGCAGTACTTC	CASSFWTHGTHNPGEQYF
.	TRBJ2-3	TRBV28	.	TGTGCCAGCAGCAATCGGGGTACTAGCACAGATACGCAGTATTTT	CASSNRGTSTDTQYF
.	TRBJ2-2	TRBV7-8	TRBD2	TGTGCCAGCAAACCCCCTCCAGGGACTAGCGGGAGAATTTTCGGGGAGCTGTTTTTT	CASKPPPGTSGRIFGELFF
.	TRBJ1-1	TRBV5-4	TRBD1	TGTGCCAGCAGCGAGGGACAGTCGAGGGGGAACACTGAAGCTTTCTTT	CASSEGQSRGNTEAFF
.	TRBJ2-4	TRBV3-1/TRBV3-2	.	TGTGCCAGCAGCCAGGCCTTCAAAAACATTCAGTACTTC	CASSQAFKNIQYF
.	TRBJ2-5	TRBV19	.	TGTGCCAGTAGTGGACACGTCCAAGAGACCCAGTACTTC	CASSGHVQETQYF
.	TRBJ2-1	TRBV5-1	TRBD1	TGCGCCAGCAGGGGACAGGGGTTCTACAATGAGCAGTTCTTC	CASRGQGFYNEQFF
.	TRBJ1-2	TRBV19	.	TGTGCCAGTAGTCCCTCAGGGTTGAATGGCTACACCTTC	CASSPSGLNGYTF
.	TRBJ1-4	TRBV2	.	TGTGCCAGCAGGTTAATAGGCGGGTCAACTAATGAAAAACTGTTTTTT	CASRLIGGSTNEKLFF
few	TRBJ2-1	TRBV5-4	TRBD2	TGTGCCAGCAGCCTGCCTATAGCGGGGGGCCGCAATGAGCAGTTCTTC	CASSLPIAGGRNEQFF
.	TRBJ1-1	TRBV27	TRBD1	TGTGCCAGCAGTTTAACCCGACAGGGGGCGATGAACACTGAAGCTTTCTTT	CASSLTRQGAMNTEAFF